This T cell receptor (beta chain) was recorded in a study of kidney transplant recipient with SARS-CoV-2 infection (dated by TCRdb to the early 2020s). This sample's time point label indicates: pre-pandemic baseline sample and day 111 after first positive SARS-CoV-2 test. On this clonotype itself: This receptor's antigen is unknown. No clone much larger than this one lies a single base away; base qualities are absent.

TCRdb lists the instrument as Illumina MiSeq. Profiling of the peripheral T cell repertoire targeted human TCRbeta genes. On the study's bioinformatics: To account for variability over time, differences in clonotype abundance were tested using beta-binomial modelling. Clonotypes that had expanded were screened against the ImmuneCODE reference database of SARS-CoV-2-associated TCRs and mapped onto regions of the viral genome. Additional repertoire analyses examined TRBV gene usage, CDR3 length, CDR3 amino acid overlap between time points, distributions of clonotype abundance, and Jaccard similarity. TCRdb handled the public reads itself, with Q25 trimming in fastp and clone calling in MiXCR, and kept productive beta chains. Each record represents a unique CDR3 protein, reported with the most common genes and DNA among its rows. The V and J calls here are based on TCRdb, not the publication. The sample table shows approximately 240,000 distinct CDR3 sequences, and under 35% are seen once. Around 6.8% of the sample comes from the top ten.

V is trimmed back by 5 bases and J by 4 bases, and the junction contains 13 bases that no gene match accounts for. The CDR3 measures 16 amino acids from cysteine to phenylalanine. Solely the CDR3 DNA is kept, with 48 bases framed from the first base. Reading the germline V gene (reference sequence) gives CDR1 DFQATT and CDR2 SNEGSKA. The source of this sequence is a male patient in his thirties who had COVID-19 and was a kidney transplant recipient. After a transplant, some of the T cells may come from the graft donor. The rearrangement joined TRBV20-1 to TRBJ2-3; 9 bases in between match TRBD1. The specimen comprised a blood sample, sampled at baseline and on day 111 from a kidney transplant recipient. The sequenced DNA: TGCAGTGCTGCGGACAGGGGCTTCGTATCGGCAGATACGCAGTATTTT. This translates into CSAADRGFVSADTQYF.